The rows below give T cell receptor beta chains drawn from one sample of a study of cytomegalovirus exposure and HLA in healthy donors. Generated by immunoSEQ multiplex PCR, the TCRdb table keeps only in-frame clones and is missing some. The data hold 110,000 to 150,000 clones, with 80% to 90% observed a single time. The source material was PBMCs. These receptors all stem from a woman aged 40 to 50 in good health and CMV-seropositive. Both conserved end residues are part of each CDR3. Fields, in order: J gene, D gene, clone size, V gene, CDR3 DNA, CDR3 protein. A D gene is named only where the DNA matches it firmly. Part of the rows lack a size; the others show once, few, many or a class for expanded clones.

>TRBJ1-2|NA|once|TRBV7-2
TGTGCCAGCAGCCCATTTAAGGGCAGGGGCGTCGGCTACACCTTC
CASSPFKGRGVGYTF
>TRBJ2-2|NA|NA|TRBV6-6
TGTGCCAGCAGTTACAGGGGGCCGAACACCGGGGGGCTGTTTTTT
CASSYRGPNTGGLFF
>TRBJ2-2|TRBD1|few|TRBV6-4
TGTGCCAGCAGTCCAGGGGGCGGCACCGGGGAGCTGTTTTTT
CASSPGGGTGELFF
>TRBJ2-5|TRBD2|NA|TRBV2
TGTGCCAGCAGTGAGTTTTTGGAGACTAGCAAAGAGACCCAGTACTTC
CASSEFLETSKETQYF
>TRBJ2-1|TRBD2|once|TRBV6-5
TGTGCCAGCAGTTCTTTAGCGGGGGCGTACAATGAGCAGTTCTTC
CASSSLAGAYNEQFF
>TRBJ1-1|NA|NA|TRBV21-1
TGTGCCACCACAAGGACAGGGGGCTTACGGGACACTGAAGCTTTCTTT
CATTRTGGLRDTEAFF
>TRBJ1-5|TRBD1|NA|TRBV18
TGTGCCAGCTCACCACTTAGAGGACAGGGGATTCAGCCCCAGCATTTT
CASSPLRGQGIQPQHF
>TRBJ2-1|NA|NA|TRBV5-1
TGCGCCAGCAGAGTTTCGACTAGTGTTGAAGGTGAGCAGTTCTTC
CASRVSTSVEGEQFF
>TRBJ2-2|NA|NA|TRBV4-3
TGCGCCAGCAGCCAAGACGGGTACGGGGAGCTGTTTTTT
CASSQDGYGELFF
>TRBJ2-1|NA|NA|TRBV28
TGTGCCAGCAGAACTAGATACGAGCAGTTCTTC
CASRTRYEQFF
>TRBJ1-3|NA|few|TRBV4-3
TGCGCCAGCAGCCAAGACTGGGGAGTTAGAAACACCATATATTTT
CASSQDWGVRNTIYF
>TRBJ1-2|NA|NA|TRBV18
TGTGCCAGCTCACAAGAAGCAGAGGGCGGCTACACCTTC
CASSQEAEGGYTF
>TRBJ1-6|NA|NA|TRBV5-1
TGCGCCAGCAGCTTGGGGGCCAGCTATAATTCACCCCTCCACTTT
CASSLGASYNSPLHF
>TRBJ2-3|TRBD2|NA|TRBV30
TGTGCCCGCCAACGGGGGGGGGCCGCAGATACGCAGTATTTT
CARQRGGAADTQYF
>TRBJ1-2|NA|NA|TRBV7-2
TGTGCCACCCCCATTAACCGGGGGGCGACAAACTATGGCTACACCTTC
CATPINRGATNYGYTF
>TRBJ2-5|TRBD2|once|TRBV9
TGTGCCAGCAGCGCAGGACTAGCGGGGGGGAGAGAGACCCAGTACTTC
CASSAGLAGGRETQYF
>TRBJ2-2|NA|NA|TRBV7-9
TGTGCCAGCAGCTTATCCCCGGGACTCGGGCGGACCGGGGAGCTGTTTTTT
CASSLSPGLGRTGELFF
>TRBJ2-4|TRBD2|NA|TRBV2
TGTGCCAGCAGTGGGGCGACTAGCGGGATTCTAGCCAAAAGCATTCAGTACTTC
CASSGATSGILAKSIQYF
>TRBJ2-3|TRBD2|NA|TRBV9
TGTGCCAGCAGCGCCGCGCCCCTAGCGGGGGGTTCGGATACGCAGTATTTT
CASSAAPLAGGSDTQYF
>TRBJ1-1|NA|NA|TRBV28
TGTGCCAGCAGTTTCTGGCAGGGAACAACTGAAGCTTTCTTT
CASSFWQGTTEAFF
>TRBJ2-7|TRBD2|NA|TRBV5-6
TGTGCCAGCAGTCCCCCGACTAGCGGTACCTACGAGCAGTACTTC
CASSPPTSGTYEQYF
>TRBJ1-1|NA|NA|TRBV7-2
TGTGCCAGCAGCTTAGCCCGGACAGATACGAACACTGAAGCTTTCTTT
CASSLARTDTNTEAFF
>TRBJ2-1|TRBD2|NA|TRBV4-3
TGCGCCAGCAGCCAGGTAGGGACTATCTACAATGAGCAGTTCTTC
CASSQVGTIYNEQFF
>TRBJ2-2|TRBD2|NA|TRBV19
TGTGCCAGTAACCAGCGGGGGACTAACACCGGGGAGCTGTTTTTT
CASNQRGTNTGELFF
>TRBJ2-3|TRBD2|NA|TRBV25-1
TGTGCCAGCAGTGAATTAAGCGGGGGGAGCACAGATACGCAGTATTTT
CASSELSGGSTDTQYF
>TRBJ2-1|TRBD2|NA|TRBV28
TGTGCCAGCAGTTTATACCGGGAGGGCCGGTACAATGAGCAGTTCTTC
CASSLYREGRYNEQFF
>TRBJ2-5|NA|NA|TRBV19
TGTGCCAGTAGTATAGATTACGGAGAGACCCAGTACTTC
CASSIDYGETQYF
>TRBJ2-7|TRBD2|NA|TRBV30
TGTGCCTGGAGTCCCCGGACTAGCGGGGGGGCGTTAAAATACGAGCAGTACTTC
CAWSPRTSGGALKYEQYF
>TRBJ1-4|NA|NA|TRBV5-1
TGCGCCAGCTCGAACGCACAGACTAATGAAAAACTGTTTTTT
CASSNAQTNEKLFF
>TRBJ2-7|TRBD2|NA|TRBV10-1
TGCGCCAGCAGTGACGGGGGGTACGAGCAGTACTTC
CASSDGGYEQYF
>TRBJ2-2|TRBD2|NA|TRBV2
TGTGCCAGCAGTACTAGCGGGGGTGCCGGGGAGCTGTTTTTT
CASSTSGGAGELFF
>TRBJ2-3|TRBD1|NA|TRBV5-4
TGTGCCAGCAGCAGGAACCGGGACAGCAAGGGGGATACGCAGTATTTT
CASSRNRDSKGDTQYF
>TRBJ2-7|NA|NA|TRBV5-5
TGTGCCAGCAGCTTGAGTCTAACAGGCTACGAGCAGTACTTC
CASSLSLTGYEQYF
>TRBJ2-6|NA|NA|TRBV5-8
TGTGCCAGCAGCTTGTGGGGCTTGGGTGGGGCCAACGTCCTGACTTTC
CASSLWGLGGANVLTF
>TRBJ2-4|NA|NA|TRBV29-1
TGCAGCGTTGGGGCTGAAAACATTCAGTACTTC
CSVGAENIQYF
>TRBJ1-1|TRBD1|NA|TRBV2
TGTGCCACCACGGGACAGGGACTAGGGAACACTGAAGCTTTCTTT
CATTGQGLGNTEAFF
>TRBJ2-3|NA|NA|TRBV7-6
TGTGCCAGCAGCTTAGTAGCAGTCTTCACAGATACGCAGTATTTT
CASSLVAVFTDTQYF
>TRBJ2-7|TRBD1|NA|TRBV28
TGTGCCAGCAGCCAGGGGGTACCCTACGAGCAGTACTTC
CASSQGVPYEQYF
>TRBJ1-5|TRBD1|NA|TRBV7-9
TGTGCCAGCAGCTTAGGGACAGGAATTCCGGGTCAGCCCCAGCATTTT
CASSLGTGIPGQPQHF
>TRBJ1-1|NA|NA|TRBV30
TGTGCCTGGAACCACGGGACATTAAGCCCTGAAGCTTTCTTT
CAWNHGTLSPEAFF
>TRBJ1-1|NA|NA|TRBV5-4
TGTGCCACTGGGGCGAAGGGTCCACACACTGAAGCTTTCTTT
CATGAKGPHTEAFF
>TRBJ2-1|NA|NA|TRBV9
TGTGCCAGCAGCGTAGCTACCGGTGGGACACAAGATTACAATGAGCAGTTCTTC
CASSVATGGTQDYNEQFF
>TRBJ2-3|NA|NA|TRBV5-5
TGTGCCAGCAGCTGGGAGAGACTTAGCACAGATACGCAGTATTTT
CASSWERLSTDTQYF